The 21 T cell receptor beta chains in this list originate from one sample, sequenced in a study of T-cell reconstitution after alpha-beta-depleted transplantation in children (dated by TCRdb to about 2016). Per the publication, the treatment or condition label means: allogeneic hematopoietic cell transplantation with graft depleted of TCRalphabeta T cells and CD19 B cells. Libraries came from PCR. Instrument on record: Illumina HiSeq 2500. TCR library preparation used molecular barcoding, with unique molecular identifiers applied to normalize quantification of the TCRbeta repertoire. The public reads were reprocessed in TCRdb via fastp at Q25 and MiXCR, keeping in-frame beta chains. Identical CDR3 protein sequences are pooled into one entry, listed with their most common genes and DNA. Here the sample has approximately 500,000 distinct CDR3 sequences; 25% to 30% occur a single time. Around a third of the sample comes from the top ten.

The material sequenced was PBMCs, taken before TCRalphabeta/CD19-depleted stem cell transplant. Every receptor here comes from a boy in the first two years of life with Wiskott-Aldrich syndrome, due to receive a stem cell transplant.

The J gene is TRBJ2-5, the V gene TRBV5-1; TRBD1 agrees at 9 bases. CDR3 length: 16 residues. The trim removed 3 bases at V and 1 base at J, leaving 7 bases unmatched. CDR1 and CDR2 from the germline V gene are SGHRS and YFSETQ. The CDR3 sequence: CASSSFGTGPQETQYF. CDR3 coding DNA: TGCGCCAGCAGCTCGTTCGGGACAGGGCCCCAAGAGACCCAGTACTTC.

The V and J genes are TRBV2 and TRBJ2-3, with TRBD2 matching over 7 bases. CDR1 and CDR2 (germline): SNHLY, FYNNEI. The CDR3 is made up of 13 amino acids. J lost 1 base, V lost 10 bases, and 5 bases had no gene match. The CDR3: CATEAGRTDTQYF. CDR3 bases: TGTGCCACTGAAGCGGGGCGCACAGATACGCAGTATTTT.

This clonotype showed up just a few times. The V call is TRBV10-3, the J call TRBJ2-7, with a possible D match to TRBD2 (6 bases). The germline gives CDR1 ENHRY, CDR2 SYGVKD. This CDR3 comprises 13 residues. Deletions cut 6 bases from V and 2 bases from J, with 11 bases between. The CDR3 loop reads CAIRRASAYEQYF. CDR3 DNA: TGTGCCATCAGGCGGGCTAGCGCCTACGAGCAGTACTTC.

This chain links TRBV27 with TRBJ1-6, with a weak D call TRBD1 (5 bases). This CDR3 is 13 amino acids long. Germline CDR1 is MNHEY and CDR2 is SMNVEV (reference sequence). Trimming shortened V by 8 bases and J by 8 bases, and 13 bases separated the two germline ends. The CDR3 sequence: CASQGDGYSPLHF. CDR3 nucleotide sequence: TGTGCCAGCCAGGGAGACGGTTATTCACCCCTCCACTTT.

This clonotype was detected only a few times. The J gene is TRBJ2-5, the V gene TRBV7-9, with 9 bases that match TRBD1. The V gene end was trimmed by 2 bases and the J gene end by 5 bases; junction bases not matched to a gene: 6. Germline V CDR1 and CDR2: SEHNR, FQNEAQ (reference sequence). This CDR3 comprises 15 residues. The CDR3 DNA follows: TGTGCCAGCAGCTTACCCGGACAGGGGCTGGAGACCCAGTACTTC. Translation: CASSLPGQGLETQYF.

The rearrangement joins TRBV20-1 to TRBJ1-2; tentatively, D is TRBD1 (5 bases). CDR3 length: 12 residues. Germline V lookup: CDR1 DFQATT, CDR2 SNEGSKA (reference sequence). The germline V and J ends were trimmed by 5 bases and 3 bases, with 10 bases remaining between them. The CDR3 bases are TGCAGTGCTGCCAGGGACGACTATGGCTACACCTTC. Translating it yields CSAARDDYGYTF.

This clonotype was counted a few times. The gene calls are TRBV7-6 and TRBJ1-1, with D unclear. Trimming took off 0 bases at V and 4 bases at J, with 6 bases between the two ends. The CDR3 totals 13 residues. Per the germline V gene, CDR1 is SGHVS and CDR2 is FNYEAQ. Written as DNA, the CDR3 is TGTGCCAGCAGCTTAGCGAGGTTCACTGAAGCTTTCTTT. Amino acids: CASSLARFTEAFF. The full variable domain, in which reference TRBV7-6 and TRBJ1-1 provide the parts outside the CDR3, is GAGVSQSPRYKVTKRGQDVALRCDPISGHVSLYWYRQALGQGPEFLTYFNYEAQQDKSGLPNDRFSAERPEGSISTLTIQRTEQRDSAMYRCASSLARFTEAFFGQGTRLTVV.

The chain joins TRBV20-1 to TRBJ1-6; a weak D match, TRBD1 (5 bases). The CDR3 spans 14 residues. Germline V CDR1 and CDR2: DFQATT, SNEGSKA (reference sequence). Trimming removed 3 bases at V and 7 bases at J, with 13 bases between. CDR3 residues: CSASFDSGNSPLHF. CDR3 nucleotide sequence: TGCAGTGCTAGCTTCGACAGCGGGAATTCACCCCTCCACTTT.

This chain joins TRBV12-3 or TRBV12-4 and TRBJ1-5; tentative D call: TRBD1 (5 bases). There are 16 residues in the CDR3. The ends were cut back, 4 bases at V and 0 bases at J, with 13 bases in the middle. CDR3 in amino acids: CASSSGGAYSNQPQHF. CDR3 in DNA: TGTGCCAGCAGTTCGGGAGGGGCTTATAGCAATCAGCCCCAGCATTTT.

The chain couples TRBV6-1 to TRBJ2-3; a weak D match, TRBD2 (6 bases). Looked up from germline, CDR1 is MNHNS and CDR2 is SASEGT. Trimming took off 4 bases at V and 2 bases at J, with 13 bases between the two ends. The CDR3 sequence is 15 residues long. The CDR3 DNA is TGTGCCAGCAGTGTCGGAGTAGCGGCCACAGATACGCAGTATTTT. Its protein is CASSVGVAATDTQYF.

The rearrangement links TRBV20-1 to TRBJ2-1, with D perhaps being TRBD1 or TRBD2 (5 bases each). Germline CDR1 reads DFQATT; CDR2 reads SNEGSKA (reference sequence). This CDR3 comprises 13 residues. CDR3 sequence reads: CRPGTFPYNEQFF. CDR3 coding DNA: TGCAGACCAGGGACGTTCCCTTACAATGAGCAGTTCTTC.

CDR3: CASSSLMTSGRGLSDEQFF. CDR3 sequence (DNA): TGCGCCAGCAGCTCTCTAATGACTAGCGGGAGGGGCCTCTCTGATGAGCAGTTCTTC. The chain combines TRBV5-1 with TRBJ2-1; 14 bases align to TRBD2. V trimming: 3 bases; J trimming: 8 bases; junction bases outside the gene matches: 16. The CDR3 consists of 19 residues. Per germline, CDR1 SGHRS and CDR2 YFSETQ. The whole variable domain, filled in from reference TRBV5-1 and TRBJ2-1, reads KAGVTQTPRYLIKTRGQQVTLSCSPISGHRSVSWYQQTPGQGLQFLFEYFSETQRNKGNFPGRFSGRQFSNSRSEMNVSTLELGDSALYLCASSSLMTSGRGLSDEQFFGPGTRLTVL.

In its sample, this clonotype was seen a few times. The chain joins TRBV7-2 to TRBJ2-1; 10 nucleotides line up with TRBD2. The CDR3 runs to 15 residues. Trimming took 3 bases from V and 9 from J; bases not matched to a gene: 8. CDR1 is SGHTA, CDR2 FQGNSA, per germline. The CDR3 protein is CASSFVAGGPGEQFF. Written as DNA, the CDR3 is TGTGCCAGCAGCTTCGTAGCGGGAGGTCCTGGTGAGCAGTTCTTC.

This clonotype came up a few times. The chain combines TRBV12-3 or TRBV12-4 with TRBJ2-4, with 7 bases lining up with TRBD1. Trimming cost V 6 bases and J 4 bases; bases outside gene matches: 9. CDR3 length equals 15 residues. The CDR3 loop reads CASSRGGTAKNIQYF. Written as DNA, the CDR3 is TGTGCCAGCAGCCGAGGTGGGACAGCTAAAAACATTCAGTACTTC.

With respect to this clonotype: A junction boundary mismatches the germline segment, possibly from a read error. This chain uses TRBV28 with TRBJ2-6; D may be TRBD1 or TRBD2 (5 bases each). CDR3 length: 19 amino acids. CDR1 is MDHEN, CDR2 SYDVKM, per germline. This CDR3 is CASSRLTRIPLAGANGLTF. In DNA form, the CDR3 reads TGTGCCAGCAGTCGACTAACTAGAATTCCGTTGGCTGGGGCCAACGGCCTGACTTTC. Full variable domain (missing parts from reference TRBV28 and TRBJ2-6): DVKVTQSSRYLVKRTGEKVFLECVQDMDHENMFWYRQDPGLGLRLIYFSYDVKMKEKGDIPEGYSVSREKKERFSLILESASTNQTSMYLCASSRLTRIPLAGANGLTFGAGSRLTVL.

This chain connects TRBV30 to TRBJ1-1; D is perhaps TRBD1 (5 bases). Germline V gene sequence: CDR1 GTSNPN, CDR2 SVGIG (reference sequence). This CDR3 is 13 amino acids long. Trimming cost V 4 bases and J 3 bases, with 12 bases left between them. CDR3 bases: TGTGCCTGGAATAAGGGGTCGGACACTGAAGCTTTCTTT. Translating gives CAWNKGSDTEAFF.

This clonotype was counted a few times. The rearrangement links TRBV5-1 to TRBJ1-2; D not resolved. Trimming took off 1 base at V and 0 bases at J, with 16 bases between the two ends. This CDR3 has 17 residues. Germline V gene sequence: CDR1 SGHRS, CDR2 YFSETQ. CDR3 nucleotide sequence: TGCGCCAGCAGCTTGCGACTCCCAGGACTTTCTAACTATGGCTACACCTTC. Encoded protein: CASSLRLPGLSNYGYTF.

This clonotype was detected only once. The J gene is TRBJ1-2, the V gene TRBV18; 7 positions match TRBD1. Germline V CDR1 and CDR2: KGHSH, LQKENI. With V trimmed by 4 bases and J by 4 bases, 12 bases remained unmatched. There are 16 residues in the CDR3. CDR3 loop: CASSRNRDSVAYGYTF. The DNA of the CDR3 is TGTGCCAGCTCACGGAACCGGGACAGCGTTGCCTATGGCTACACCTTC.

CDR3 DNA: TGCAGTGCCCGGACGGGGACAGTAACTTACAATGAGCAGTTCTTC. Translation: CSARTGTVTYNEQFF. The chain employs TRBV20-1 and TRBJ2-1; the match to TRBD1 covers 7 bases. Per germline, CDR1 DFQATT and CDR2 SNEGSKA (reference sequence). V shed 6 bases and J 4 bases; nucleotides not matched to a gene: 12. CDR3 size: 15 residues.

The DNA of the CDR3 is TGTGCCATCGGGGTCGGGGCCAACGTCCTGACTTTC. Its protein is CAIGVGANVLTF. The chain is built from TRBV10-3 and TRBJ2-6; D gene ambiguous. Germline lookup yields CDR1 ENHRY and CDR2 SYGVKD. The CDR3 length is 12 residues. The V end was cut by 8 bases, the J end by 4 bases, with 6 bases between.

This clonotype was seen a few times. The CDR3 bases are TGTGCCAGCAGCTTAGTGGGGGGAGGACACTTTAACAATGAGCAGTTCTTC. Its translation: CASSLVGGGHFNNEQFF. V and J are TRBV7-2 and TRBJ2-1, with D maybe TRBD2 (6 bases). The CDR3 sequence is 17 residues long. Germline-derived CDR1 and CDR2 are SGHTA and FQGNSA. V lost 1 base and J lost 5, with 18 bases in between.